This T cell receptor beta chain was captured in a study of T cells in Graves' hyperthyroidism and ophthalmopathy. Diagnosis relied on clinical symptoms, serum thyroxine and TRAb, thyroid ultrasound and orbital computed tomography. RNA transcripts gave rise to amplified TCR beta CDR3 regions. The HTBI primer set was used in a first-round RT-PCR of the TCR CDR3. TCRdb analysed the multiplex PCR reads with MiXCR anew, one entry per CDR3 protein. The sample yields around 700,000 distinct CDR3 sequences, 18% seen once. This clonotype was picked up many times. The V end was cut by 0 bases, the J end by 3 bases, with 13 bases between. The CDR3 totals 15 residues. Germline CDR1 SGDLS, CDR2 YYNGEE.

The J gene is TRBJ2-7, the V gene TRBV9; D is possibly TRBD2 (6 bases). Sequencing was done on a sample of blood. This sequence originates from a woman aged 45-59 years with Graves' hyperthyroidism that later progressed to Graves' ophthalmopathy. As DNA, the CDR3 is TGTGCCAGCAGCGTAGCGGCGGGACGCATCTACGAGCAGTACTTC. This sequence encodes CASSVAAGRIYEQYF.